A single sample gave rise to the 18 T cell receptor beta chains below, sequenced in a study of cytomegalovirus exposure and HLA in healthy donors. Both 60 Vbeta primers and 13 Jbeta primers went into the PCR. Repertoires were generated with immunoSEQ multiplex PCR, while TCRdb's copy carries only in-frame clones and drops some. Among roughly 150,000 clones listed, around 80% were seen once. Sequenced material: PBMCs. Receptors were obtained from a male donor in good health and CMV-seronegative.

The J gene is TRBJ2-7, the V gene TRBV29-1; TRBD2 matches 10 bases. The CDR3 sequence is 15 residues long. Per germline, CDR1 SQVTM and CDR2 ANQGSEA. Germline trimming cut 3 bases from V and 7 bases from J; bases unmatched to any gene: 12. CDR3 DNA sequence: TGCAGCGTTGATTCCGGGACTAGCGCGGGTAAGGAGCAGTACTTC. Its protein is CSVDSGTSAGKEQYF.

This sequence joins TRBV5-6 and TRBJ1-2; TRBD1 is a possible D gene (5 bases). The CDR3 totals 15 residues. CDR1 SGHDT and CDR2 YYEEEE come from the germline V gene. V was clipped by 4 bases and J by 3 bases, with 16 bases between them. CDR3 in DNA: TGTGCCAGCAGCGTAATCGGACACATCGACTATGGCTACACCTTC. This sequence encodes CASSVIGHIDYGYTF.

The rearrangement joins TRBV6-1 to TRBJ2-7; D remains ambiguous. The germline V gene has CDR1 MNHNS and CDR2 SASEGT. The V end lost 1 base, the J end lost 3 bases, and 4 bases lay between the germline ends. The CDR3 extends over 12 amino acids. CDR3 sequence (DNA): TGTGCCAGCAGTGAAGGGAGCTACGAGCAGTACTTC. It translates to CASSEGSYEQYF.

The V and J genes are TRBV5-1 and TRBJ2-1; D remains ambiguous. Trimming left V 0 bases short and J 2 bases short, with 12 bases between. Germline CDR1 and CDR2: SGHRS and YFSETQ. This CDR3 is built from 16 residues. CDR3 region: CASSLGSLSPYNEQFF. CDR3 coding DNA: TGCGCCAGCAGCTTGGGGTCGCTATCCCCCTACAATGAGCAGTTCTTC. The complete variable domain, with remaining parts taken from reference TRBV5-1 and TRBJ2-1, reads KAGVTQTPRYLIKTRGQQVTLSCSPISGHRSVSWYQQTPGQGLQFLFEYFSETQRNKGNFPGRFSGRQFSNSRSEMNVSTLELGDSALYLCASSLGSLSPYNEQFFGPGTRLTVL.

The chain is built from TRBV5-1 and TRBJ2-7; D unresolved. Trimming took off 0 bases at V and 5 bases at J, with 6 bases between the two ends. The CDR3 runs to 12 residues. CDR1 is SGHRS, CDR2 YFSETQ, per germline. CDR3 bases: TGCGCCAGCAGCTTGGCCCGGGACGAGCAGTACTTC. The encoded protein is CASSLARDEQYF.

CDR3 coding DNA: TGCGCCAGCAGCGAGGACAGCTATGGCTACACCTTC. Residues: CASSEDSYGYTF. The chain links TRBV5-1 to TRBJ1-2, with D perhaps TRBD1 (6 bases). The CDR3 loop spans 12 amino acids. CDR1 is SGHRS, CDR2 YFSETQ, per germline. V was cut by 4 bases and J by 4 bases, with 8 bases left in between.

The genes are TRBV28 and TRBJ1-6; unclear D gene. V lost 6 bases, J lost 7 bases, and 13 bases lay in between. Per germline, CDR1 MDHEN and CDR2 SYDVKM. This CDR3 has 14 residues. The CDR3 DNA is TGTGCCAGCAGCCGGACGGGGTCGAATTCACCCCTCCACTTT. Translating it yields CASSRTGSNSPLHF.

This clone was counted between two and nine times. The chain joins TRBV5-1 to TRBJ1-2; TRBD1 matches 8 bases. Germline loops: CDR1 SGHRS, CDR2 YFSETQ. This CDR3 is 15 amino acids long. V shed 4 bases and J 4 bases; nucleotides not matched to a gene: 9. In nucleotides, the CDR3 is TGCGCCAGCAGCCCCGGACAGGGAGGTTCCTATGGCTACACCTTC. Translated, it gives CASSPGQGGSYGYTF.

V is TRBV4-1 and J is TRBJ1-2, with D maybe TRBD1 (5 bases). CDR1 is MGHRA and CDR2 is YSYEKL in the germline V gene. Trimming left V 0 bases short and J 3 bases short, with 11 bases between. There are 15 residues in the CDR3. The CDR3 DNA follows: TGCGCCAGCAGCCAAGATGGGGGGGAACACTATGGCTACACCTTC. The encoded protein is CASSQDGGEHYGYTF.

The rearrangement links TRBV28 to TRBJ2-1; TRBD1 is a possible D gene (6 bases). The CDR3 extends over 16 amino acids. CDR1 and CDR2 (germline): MDHEN, SYDVKM. V lost 6 bases and J lost 3, with 18 bases in between. The CDR3 DNA sequence: TGTGCCAGCAGCCCCTTCGCCGGGACACGCTACAATGAGCAGTTCTTC. This gives the protein CASSPFAGTRYNEQFF.

A remark on this clone: The same CDR3 is also encoded by other DNA sequences in this sample. V usage is TRBV7-2 and J usage is TRBJ2-3, with 7 bases matching TRBD2. The CDR3 loop spans 14 amino acids. The germline V gene has CDR1 SGHTA and CDR2 FQGNSA. Germline trimming cut 1 base from V and 4 bases from J; bases unmatched to any gene: 2. The CDR3 is CASSLVAGADTQYF. The CDR3 nucleotides are TGTGCCAGCAGCTTAGTGGCGGGGGCAGATACGCAGTATTTT.

The rearrangement joins TRBV10-2 to TRBJ1-5; D unclear. Germline CDR1 and CDR2: WSHSY and SAAADI. The V and J ends lost 8 bases and 0 bases respectively, with 14 bases between them. The CDR3 runs 15 residues. In nucleotides, the CDR3 is TGCGCCAGCCCTGAGGAAAGGCTTAGCAATCAGCCCCAGCATTTT. Translating gives CASPEERLSNQPQHF.

CDR3 amino acids: CASSVPGLRSYNEQFF. Here the CDR3 DNA reads TGTGCCAGCAGTGTACCGGGACTACGATCCTACAATGAGCAGTTCTTC. The chain employs TRBV5-6 and TRBJ2-1, with 7 positions matching TRBD2. The CDR3 runs to 16 residues. The germline V gene encodes CDR1 SGHDT and CDR2 YYEEEE. Unmatched junction bases numbered 9, after V lost 5 bases and J lost 1 base.

The rearrangement links TRBV9 to TRBJ2-3, with TRBD2 as a possible D gene (6 bases). Germline V CDR1 and CDR2: SGDLS, YYNGEE. Trimming removed 6 bases from V and 6 bases from J, with 17 bases in between. The CDR3 totals 14 residues. This CDR3 reads CASKGRGELDTQYF. The DNA for the CDR3 is TGTGCCAGCAAGGGGCGGGGCGAACTCGATACGCAGTATTTT.

The rearrangement uses TRBV19 and TRBJ2-1; 10 nucleotides agree with TRBD2. The CDR3 has 14 residues. Trimming took 8 bases from V and 10 from J; bases not matched to a gene: 11. Germline CDR1 and CDR2: LNHDA and SQIVND (reference sequence). In DNA form, the CDR3 reads TGTGCCAGTGGTACTAGCGGGGTTCCAGGGGAGCAGTTCTTC. This translates into CASGTSGVPGEQFF.

J is TRBJ1-4 and V is TRBV5-1; 10 nucleotides match TRBD1. This CDR3 comprises 14 residues. The V segment lost 7 bases and the J segment 8 bases; nucleotides outside the gene matches: 8. Germline V gene data show CDR1 as SGHRS and CDR2 as YFSETQ. This CDR3 reads CASGQGDSNEKLFF. CDR3 in DNA: TGCGCCAGCGGACAGGGGGATAGTAACGAAAAACTGTTTTTT.

Here the CDR3 DNA reads TGTGCCAGCAGTCTAGGGAACACTGAAGCTTTCTTT. Translated: CASSLGNTEAFF. V and J are TRBV28 and TRBJ1-1; D is undetermined. CDR3 length equals 12 residues. The germline CDR1 and CDR2 sequences are MDHEN and SYDVKM. V lost 5 bases, J lost 1 base, and 5 bases lay in between.

The chain uses TRBV9 and TRBJ2-7; D is perhaps TRBD1 (5 bases). V gave up 0 bases and J gave up 2 bases, with 9 bases separating them. Germline CDR1 and CDR2: SGDLS and YYNGEE. The CDR3 is 14 residues long. The CDR3 DNA is TGTGCCAGCAGCGTAGAGACAGCCCCCTACGAGCAGTACTTC. Its translation: CASSVETAPYEQYF.